This T cell receptor beta chain originates from a study of T cell clusters in autoimmune cytopenias. Study-level findings and limits: Active autoimmune hepatitis patients had roughly 3-fold fewer exclusive TRB clusters than healthy donors.

Multiplex touch-down PCR amplified TRB using TRB-A and TRB-B pools in one tube. TCRdb re-called the multiplex PCR reads; every CDR3 protein appears as one record, without DNA. The sample totals about 4,400 distinct CDR3 sequences. This clonotype is classed as medium-sized by frequency. Its antigen is undetermined. CDR1 MNHEY and CDR2 SVGAGI come from the germline V gene. The CDR3 is 13 residues long. Approximately 36,000 genome equivalents of blood DNA were amplified for TRB. These records were also assigned to another study, of T cell repertoires in aging, cancer and after chemotherapy. That study adds: Paired samples before and after chemotherapy came from chronic lymphocytic leukemia patients on fludarabine- or bendamustine-based regimens.

The chain carries TRBV6-5 and TRBJ2-5. This sequence was found in a human donor with an autoimmune cytopenia or autoimmune hepatitis (not recorded which). The material sequenced was peripheral blood. CDR3 residues: CASSLQYQETQYF.